Described below is a single T cell receptor (beta chain) sequence and its context. This sample is part of a study of shared clonotypes between healthy human individuals. Sequencing was at deep level. Researchers divided each subset's genomic DNA evenly across several immunoSEQ plates. Replicate PCRs run on sorted subsets employed around 200 ng DNA, 25,000 to 35,000 T cell genomes. Profiling relied on immunoSEQ multiplex PCR, and the TCRdb table lists in-frame clones only, not all of them. Seen here are about 1.1 million clones, 60% to 85% observed once, and the top ten hold about 0.89%. V lost 5 bases and J lost 1, with 11 bases in between. The CDR3 length is 14 residues. The germline gives CDR1 SGHAT, CDR2 FQNNGV.

This chain uses TRBV11-2 with TRBJ1-1; D not resolved. The sequencing input was memory CD4+ T cells from PBMCs. Subset noted: CD45RA-negative fraction. The sequence derives from a man aged 18-30 years in good health. Some clones in this sample may be carry-over from other donors' samples. The CDR3 coding sequence is TGTGCCAGCAGCCTAAATCCAGGGAACACTGAAGCTTTCTTT. Translated, it gives CASSLNPGNTEAFF. The whole variable domain, filled in from reference TRBV11-2 and TRBJ1-1, reads EAGVAQSPRYKIIEKRQSVAFWCNPISGHATLYWYQQILGQGPKLLIQFQNNGVVDDSQLPKDRFSAERLKGVDSTLKIQPAKLEDSAVYLCASSLNPGNTEAFFGQGTRLTVV.